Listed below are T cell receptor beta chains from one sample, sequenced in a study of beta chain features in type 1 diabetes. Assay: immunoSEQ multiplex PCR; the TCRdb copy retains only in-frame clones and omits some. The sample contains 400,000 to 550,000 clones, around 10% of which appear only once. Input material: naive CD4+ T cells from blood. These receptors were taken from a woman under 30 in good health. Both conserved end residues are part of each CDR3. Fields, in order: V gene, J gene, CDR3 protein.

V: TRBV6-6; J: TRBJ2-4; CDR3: CASMRTGMGKNIQYF
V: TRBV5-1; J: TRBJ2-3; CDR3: CASRTLPGGGTDTQYF
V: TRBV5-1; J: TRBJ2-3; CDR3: CASSFGTLTDTQYF
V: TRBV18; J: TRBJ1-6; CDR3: CASSPQERNSPLHF
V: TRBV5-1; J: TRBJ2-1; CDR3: CASSLAVTSSYNEQFF
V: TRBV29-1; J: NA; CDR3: CSVGTPQSYEQYF
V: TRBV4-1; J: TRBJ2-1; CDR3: CASSPSGSLVLFF
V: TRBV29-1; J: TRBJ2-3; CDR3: CSVQDRGRVDTQYF
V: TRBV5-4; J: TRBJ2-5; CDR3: CASSPERRETQYF
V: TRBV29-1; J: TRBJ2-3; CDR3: CSVPMQRDADTQYF
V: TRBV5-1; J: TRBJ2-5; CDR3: CASSLPGLAGDQETQYF
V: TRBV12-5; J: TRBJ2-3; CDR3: CASGLGNTDTQYF
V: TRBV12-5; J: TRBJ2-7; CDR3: CASGFTGFNEQYF
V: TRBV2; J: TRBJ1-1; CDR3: CASSGSVNTEAFF
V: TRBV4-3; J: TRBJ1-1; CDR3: CASSQEEGMNTEAFF
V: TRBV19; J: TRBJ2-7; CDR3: CATQQKYEQYF
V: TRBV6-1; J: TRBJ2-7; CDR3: CASSEVYRGAEQYF
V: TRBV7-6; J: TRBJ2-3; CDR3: CASSPLGGAATQYF
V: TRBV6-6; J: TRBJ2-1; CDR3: CASSYGGSSYNEQFF
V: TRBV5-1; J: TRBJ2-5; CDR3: CASSLVRGQETQYF
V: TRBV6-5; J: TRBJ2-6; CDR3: CASRPLALGANVLTF
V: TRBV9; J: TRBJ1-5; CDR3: CASSGGPGAQSNQPQHF
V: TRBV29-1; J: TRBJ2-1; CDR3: CSVGERNEQFF
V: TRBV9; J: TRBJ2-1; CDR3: CASSVAGGSYNEQFF
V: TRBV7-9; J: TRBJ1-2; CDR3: CASSLDSGRLYGYTF
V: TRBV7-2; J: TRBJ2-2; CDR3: CASRRLATGELFF
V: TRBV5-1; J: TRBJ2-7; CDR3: CASSFLDRGSSYEQYF
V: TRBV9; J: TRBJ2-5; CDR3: CASSVAGHLPQETQYF
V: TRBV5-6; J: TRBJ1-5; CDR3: CASSKRQGLYSNQPQHF
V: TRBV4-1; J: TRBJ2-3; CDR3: CASSQVAGVKQYF
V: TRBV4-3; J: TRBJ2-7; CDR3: CASSQGVGAGTYEQYF
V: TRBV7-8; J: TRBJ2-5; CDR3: CASSRGPETQYF
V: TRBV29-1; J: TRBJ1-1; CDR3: CSYDRNTEAFF
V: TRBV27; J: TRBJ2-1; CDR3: CASSPSTGQFF
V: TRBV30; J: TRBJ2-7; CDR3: CAWSRGYGSYEQYF
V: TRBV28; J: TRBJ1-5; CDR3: CASSENQPQHF
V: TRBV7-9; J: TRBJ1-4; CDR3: CASERTRGEKLFF
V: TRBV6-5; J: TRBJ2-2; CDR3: CASSYYGAGELFF
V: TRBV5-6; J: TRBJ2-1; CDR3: CASRLRNEQFF
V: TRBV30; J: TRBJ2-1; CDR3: CAWSVVADSYNEQFF
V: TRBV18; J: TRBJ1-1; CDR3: CASSPPQGRVTEAFF
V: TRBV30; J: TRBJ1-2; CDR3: CAWRGDGYTF
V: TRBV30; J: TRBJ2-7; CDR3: CAWSRPWPDPYEQYF
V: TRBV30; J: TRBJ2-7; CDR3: CAWSSRAGGYYEQYF
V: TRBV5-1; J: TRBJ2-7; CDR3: CASSLRTDYEQYF
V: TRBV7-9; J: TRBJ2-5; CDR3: CASSFKGRQETQYF
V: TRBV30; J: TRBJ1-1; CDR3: CAWSVARGFAEAFF
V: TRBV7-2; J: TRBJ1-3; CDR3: CASSPSRVRAGNTIYF